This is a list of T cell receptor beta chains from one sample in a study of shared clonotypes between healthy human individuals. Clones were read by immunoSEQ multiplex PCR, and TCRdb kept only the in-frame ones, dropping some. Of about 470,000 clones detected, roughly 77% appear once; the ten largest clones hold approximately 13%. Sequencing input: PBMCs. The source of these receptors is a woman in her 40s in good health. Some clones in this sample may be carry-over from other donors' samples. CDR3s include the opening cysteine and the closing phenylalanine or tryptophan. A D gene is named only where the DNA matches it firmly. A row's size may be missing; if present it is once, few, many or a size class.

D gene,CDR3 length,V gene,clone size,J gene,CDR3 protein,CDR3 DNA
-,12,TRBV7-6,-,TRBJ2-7,CASSPPYDEQYF,TGTGCCAGCAGCCCCCCATATGACGAGCAGTACTTC
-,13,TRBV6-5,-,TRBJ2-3,CASMPQATDTQYF,TGTGCCAGCATGCCCCAGGCTACAGATACGCAGTATTTT
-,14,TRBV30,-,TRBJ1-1,CAWRGAVMNTEAFF,TGTGCCTGGAGGGGAGCAGTCATGAACACTGAAGCTTTCTTT
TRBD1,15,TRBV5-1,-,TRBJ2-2,CASSFRDRGQGELFF,TGCGCCAGCAGCTTCCGGGACAGGGGGCAAGGGGAGCTGTTTTTT
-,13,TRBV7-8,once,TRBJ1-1,CASSYTGYTEAFF,TGTGCCAGCAGCTATACAGGCTACACTGAAGCTTTCTTT
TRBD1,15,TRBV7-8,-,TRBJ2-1,CASSRDRGTYNEQFF,TGTGCCAGCAGCCGGGACAGGGGCACCTACAATGAGCAGTTCTTC
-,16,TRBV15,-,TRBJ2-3,CATRKGGAISTDTQYF,TGTGCCACCCGCAAAGGTGGAGCGATAAGCACAGATACGCAGTATTTT
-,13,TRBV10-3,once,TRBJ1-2,CAISLSGPYGYTF,TGTGCCATCAGTCTGTCGGGACCCTATGGCTACACCTTC
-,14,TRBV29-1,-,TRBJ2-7,CSVVLSGHAYEQYF,TGCAGCGTTGTTTTATCCGGCCATGCCTACGAGCAGTACTTC
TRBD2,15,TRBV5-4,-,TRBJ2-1,CASSEGTSGYNEQFF,TGTGCCAGCAGCGAAGGGACTAGCGGTTACAATGAGCAGTTCTTC
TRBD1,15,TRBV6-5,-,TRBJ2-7,CASSYSGQGSYEQYF,TGTGCCAGCAGTTACTCGGGACAGGGCTCCTACGAGCAGTACTTC
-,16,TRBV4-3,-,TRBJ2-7,CASSQDRGTKSYEQYF,TGCGCCAGCAGCCAAGATCGAGGGACAAAGTCCTACGAGCAGTACTTC
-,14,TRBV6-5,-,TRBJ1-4,CASSRGSANEKLFF,TGTGCCAGCAGCAGGGGTTCGGCTAATGAAAAACTGTTTTTT
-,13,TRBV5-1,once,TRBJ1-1,CASSSDMNTEAFF,TGCGCCAGCAGCTCCGACATGAACACTGAGGCTTTCTTT
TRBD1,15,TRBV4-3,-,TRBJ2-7,CASSQVPGQGSEQYF,TGCGCCAGCAGCCAGGTACCGGGACAGGGGAGCGAGCAGTACTTC
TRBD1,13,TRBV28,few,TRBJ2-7,CASNRDSPYEQYF,TGTGCCAGCAACCGGGACAGCCCCTACGAGCAGTACTTC
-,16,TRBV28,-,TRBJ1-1,CASTGNPTDVGTEAFF,TGTGCCAGCACTGGCAACCCTACGGACGTTGGCACTGAAGCTTTCTTT
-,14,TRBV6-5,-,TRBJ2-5,CASSYSRSQETQYF,TGTGCCAGCAGTTACTCCAGATCGCAAGAGACCCAGTACTTC
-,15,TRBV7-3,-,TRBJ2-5,CASPRGKWDQETQYF,TGTGCCAGCCCTCGGGGAAAATGGGATCAAGAGACCCAGTACTTC
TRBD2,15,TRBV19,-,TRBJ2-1,CASSEGLASYNEQFF,TGTGCCAGTAGTGAGGGACTAGCGTCCTACAATGAGCAGTTCTTC